The 24 T cell receptor beta chains in this list originate from one sample, sequenced in a study of cytomegalovirus exposure and HLA in healthy donors. The PCR ran on 60 Vbeta and 13 Jbeta primers. Method: immunoSEQ multiplex PCR; TCRdb's copy keeps in-frame clones and lacks some. The table records around 120,000 clones, roughly three quarters of them present only once. Sequencing used PBMCs. The receptor source for this set is a man aged 40-50 years in good health and CMV-seropositive.

The chain recombines TRBV29-1 with TRBJ2-1; 13 bases are a match to TRBD2. Losses at the gene ends were 3 bases for V and 9 bases for J; bases not matched to a gene: 11. The germline CDR1 and CDR2 sequences are SQVTM and ANQGSEA. The CDR3 has 16 residues. The CDR3 DNA is TGCAGCGTTGACCTAGGGACTAGCGGGATGGTGGGTGAGCAGTTCTTC. Translating gives CSVDLGTSGMVGEQFF.

A word on this clone: The same CDR3 is also encoded by other DNA sequences in this sample. J is TRBJ2-2 and V is TRBV7-2; D possibly corresponds to TRBD2 (6 bases). The CDR3 sequence is 13 residues long. Between the trimmed V and J ends, which lost 7 bases and 5 bases, there was a span of 11 bases. CDR1 and CDR2 (germline): SGHTA, FQGNSA. Here the CDR3 DNA reads TGTGCCAGCACCAACGGGGGTACCGGGGAGCTGTTTTTT. Translation: CASTNGGTGELFF.

This clone was observed a handful of times. This chain links TRBV21-1 with TRBJ2-7; TRBD1, the table's D call, was not compared with the DNA. TRBV21-1 is reported as a pseudogene. The CDR3 runs to 15 residues. The CDR3 DNA follows: TGTGCCAGCAGCAAAGCGACGACAGGGGCTGACGAGCAGTACTTC. Translation: CASSKATTGADEQYF.

This clone has more than one count but fewer than ten. The chain recombines TRBV11-2 with TRBJ2-1; the match to TRBD2 covers 11 bases. Germline values: CDR1 SGHAT, CDR2 FQNNGV. CDR3 length: 15 residues. V dropped 3 bases and J dropped 6; count of bases not matched to a gene: 4. CDR3 residues: CASSLTSGTGNEQFF. CDR3 in DNA: TGTGCCAGCAGCTTGACTAGCGGGACTGGCAATGAGCAGTTCTTC.

The V and J genes are TRBV7-2 and TRBJ1-1, with TRBD1 as a possible D gene (5 bases). This CDR3 spans 14 amino acids. Trimming left V 2 bases short and J 1 base short, with 8 bases between. Germline CDR1 reads SGHTA; CDR2 reads FQGNSA. The CDR3 DNA reads as TGTGCCAGCAGCTTAATGCAGGGGAACACTGAAGCTTTCTTT. Translated, it gives CASSLMQGNTEAFF.

The chain combines TRBV15 with TRBJ2-7; 7 nucleotides agree with TRBD2. Per the germline V gene, CDR1 is LNHNV and CDR2 is YYDKDF (reference sequence). The ends lost 4 bases at V and 0 bases at J; junction bases unmatched: 6. CDR3 length: 15 residues. CDR3 sequence (DNA): TGTGCCACCAGCAAAGGCGGGGGACTCTCCTACGAGCAGTACGTC. The encoded protein is CATSKGGGLSYEQYV.

The chain employs TRBV28 and TRBJ2-7; 8 bases match TRBD2. CDR3 length: 15 amino acids. V was pared by 1 base and J by 1 base, with 3 bases of the junction left unmatched. The germline V gene encodes CDR1 MDHEN and CDR2 SYDVKM. The CDR3 protein is CASSLFRGRSYEQYF. CDR3 in DNA: TGTGCCAGCAGTTTATTCCGCGGGAGGTCCTACGAGCAGTACTTC.

The J gene is TRBJ2-1, the V gene TRBV7-2; 12 positions match TRBD2. Germline lookup yields CDR1 SGHTA and CDR2 FQGNSA. The CDR3 has 15 residues. With V trimmed by 5 bases and J by 6 bases, 5 bases remained unmatched. The chain's CDR3 is CASSNQGLAGNEQFF. The CDR3 DNA reads as TGTGCCAGCAGCAACCAGGGACTAGCGGGCAATGAGCAGTTCTTC. Using reference TRBV7-2 and TRBJ2-1 for the parts outside the CDR3, the full variable domain is GAGVSQSPSNKVTEKGKDVELRCDPISGHTALYWYRQSLGQGLEFLIYFQGNSAPDKSGLPSDRFSAERTGGSVSTLTIQRTQQEDSAVYLCASSNQGLAGNEQFFGPGTRLTVL.

The chain employs TRBV18 and TRBJ2-5; 7 positions match TRBD1. With 5 bases clipped from V and 2 bases from J, the junction kept 5 bases outside the gene matches. The CDR3 spans 14 residues. The V gene's germline CDR1 is KGHSH and CDR2 LQKENI. The DNA for the CDR3 is TGTGCCAGCTCAGACGGGACAGTACAAGAGACCCAGTACTTC. Translating it yields CASSDGTVQETQYF.

This sequence joins TRBV9 and TRBJ1-3; possibly TRBD1 for D (6 bases). The CDR3 extends over 14 amino acids. V gave up 3 bases and J gave up 4 bases, with 11 bases separating them. The germline V gene has CDR1 SGDLS and CDR2 YYNGEE. The DNA for the CDR3 is TGTGCCAGCAGCGCCGGGACACTCGGAAACACCATATATTTT. This translates into CASSAGTLGNTIYF. Full variable domain (outside the CDR3, taken from reference TRBV9 and TRBJ1-3): DSGVTQTPKHLITATGQRVTLRCSPRSGDLSVYWYQQSLDQGLQFLIQYYNGEERAKGNILERFSAQQFPDLHSELNLSSLELGDSALYFCASSAGTLGNTIYFGEGSWLTVV.

The chain has TRBV27 and TRBJ1-5; the D is unclear. V dropped 3 bases and J dropped 3 bases, with 3 bases sitting between them. Germline CDR1 MNHEY, CDR2 SMNVEV (reference sequence). The CDR3 is 12 residues long. The CDR3 sequence is CASSFFNQPQHF. The CDR3 coding sequence is TGTGCCAGCAGTTTCTTCAATCAGCCCCAGCATTTT.

A few counts support this clone. This chain links TRBV6-5 with TRBJ1-1, with a weak D call TRBD1 (6 bases). The CDR3 is made up of 14 amino acids. Trimming pared 7 bases from V and 0 bases from J, leaving 12 bases between. Germline V gene sequence: CDR1 MNHEY, CDR2 SVGAGI. CDR3 in DNA: TGTGCCAGCACCGCCGGGACAATGAACACTGAAGCTTTCTTT. Protein product: CASTAGTMNTEAFF.

The chain employs TRBV7-9 and TRBJ2-1; possibly TRBD2 for D (6 bases). CDR3 length: 15 amino acids. Germline V gene data show CDR1 as SEHNR and CDR2 as FQNEAQ (reference sequence). V was shortened by 8 bases and J by 3 bases, with 17 bases between the two germline ends. CDR3 sequence (DNA): TGTGCCAGCGGGCGGAGGGACGGATTCTACAATGAGCAGTTCTTC. Its protein is CASGRRDGFYNEQFF.

This clone appeared a few times. The rearrangement links TRBV27 to TRBJ2-2; 7 nucleotides match TRBD2. The CDR3 is made up of 15 amino acids. After removal of 5 bases from V and 3 bases from J, the junction contained 6 bases not matched to a gene. The germline gives CDR1 MNHEY, CDR2 SMNVEV (reference sequence). The CDR3 region has the DNA TGTGCCAGCAGTGTAGCGGGTCATTACACCGGGGAGCTGTTTTTT. Protein: CASSVAGHYTGELFF.

V gene TRBV25-1 combines with J gene TRBJ1-1; TRBD1 matches at 7 bases. With 5 bases clipped from V and 0 bases from J, the junction kept 6 bases outside the gene matches. The CDR3 runs 15 residues. Germline CDR1 and CDR2: MGHDK and SYGVNS. CDR3 region: CASSRQGRMNTEAFF. The CDR3 nucleotides read TGTGCCAGCAGTAGACAGGGAAGGATGAACACTGAAGCTTTCTTT.

Of note for this clone: The same CDR3 also results from other DNA sequences found in this sample. The V gene is TRBV18, the J gene TRBJ1-1, with TRBD1 matching 11 bases. After removal of 3 bases from V and 4 bases from J, the junction contained 1 base not matched to a gene. Germline V gene lookup returns CDR1 KGHSH and CDR2 LQKENI. The length of the CDR3 is 14 residues. The CDR3 loop reads CASSPGTGGTEAFF. Written as DNA, the CDR3 is TGTGCCAGCTCACCCGGGACAGGGGGCACTGAAGCTTTCTTT.

This clone was seen more than once but under ten times. J is TRBJ2-7 and V is TRBV28, with D perhaps TRBD1 (5 bases). Trimming pared 7 bases from V and 1 base from J, leaving 11 bases between. The germline V gene has CDR1 MDHEN and CDR2 SYDVKM. The CDR3 is 13 amino acids. For the CDR3, the DNA is TGTGCCAGCATCTACAGGTTTTCCTACGAGCAGTACTTC. Translating it yields CASIYRFSYEQYF.

This clone was counted a few times. The chain carries TRBV9 and TRBJ2-2; possibly TRBD1 for D (6 bases). V was shortened by 1 base and J by 6 bases, with 19 bases between the two germline ends. The germline gives CDR1 SGDLS, CDR2 YYNGEE. The CDR3 totals 17 residues. CDR3 nucleotide sequence: TGTGCCAGCAGCGTACCCGCCTCAGGGGAGCTTTCCGGGGAGCTGTTTTTT. The encoded protein is CASSVPASGELSGELFF.

The chain has TRBV20-1 and TRBJ1-2; D is undetermined. The V gene's germline CDR1 is DFQATT and CDR2 SNEGSKA (reference sequence). CDR3 length equals 11 residues. V was trimmed by 3 bases and J by 7 bases, leaving 9 bases between them. The CDR3 here is CSASSARGYTF. The CDR3 DNA reads as TGCAGTGCTAGTAGTGCTCGTGGCTACACCTTC.

In DNA, the CDR3 is TGCGCCAGCAGCTCTGGGGGAGCGGGGGGCCAAGAGACCCAGTACTTC. Translation gives CASSSGGAGGQETQYF. V usage is TRBV5-1 and J usage is TRBJ2-5; TRBD2 agrees at 9 bases. The CDR3 length is 16 residues. The germline gives CDR1 SGHRS, CDR2 YFSETQ. Germline trimming cut 3 bases from V and 1 base from J; bases unmatched to any gene: 7.

The rearrangement joins TRBV4-3 to TRBJ2-2; 7 positions match TRBD2. Germline V CDR1 and CDR2: LGHNA, YSLEER. Unmatched junction bases numbered 7, after V lost 4 bases and J lost 5 bases. The CDR3 contains 15 residues. DNA of the CDR3: TGCGCCAGCAGCCGGATACTAGCGCCAACCGGGGAGCTGTTTTTT. It yields the protein CASSRILAPTGELFF.

J is TRBJ1-1 and V is TRBV7-2; D is ambiguous. Deletions cut 0 bases from V and 1 base from J, with 9 bases between. Germline assignment: CDR1 SGHTA and CDR2 FQGNSA. There are 15 residues in the CDR3. In DNA, the CDR3 is TGTGCCAGCAGCTTAGCCCCTGCACAGAACACTGAAGCTTTCTTT. Protein product: CASSLAPAQNTEAFF.

This clone has more than one count but fewer than ten. The V call is TRBV29-1, the J call TRBJ1-2; the D gene is possibly TRBD1 (6 bases). Trimming stripped 6 bases from V and 0 bases from J, with 14 bases between. Germline lookup yields CDR1 SQVTM and CDR2 ANQGSEA. There are 14 residues in the CDR3. CDR3 protein: CSVKQGTANYGYTF. CDR3 DNA sequence: TGCAGCGTCAAACAGGGAACCGCTAACTATGGCTACACCTTC.

CDR3 residues: CASRGENTEAFF. In nucleotides, the CDR3 is TGCGCCAGCAGGGGAGAGAACACTGAAGCTTTCTTT. The chain joins TRBV10-2 to TRBJ1-1; no clear D gene. The CDR3 covers 12 residues. V was pared by 6 bases and J by 1 base, with 6 bases between. In germline, CDR1 is WSHSY, CDR2 SAAADI.